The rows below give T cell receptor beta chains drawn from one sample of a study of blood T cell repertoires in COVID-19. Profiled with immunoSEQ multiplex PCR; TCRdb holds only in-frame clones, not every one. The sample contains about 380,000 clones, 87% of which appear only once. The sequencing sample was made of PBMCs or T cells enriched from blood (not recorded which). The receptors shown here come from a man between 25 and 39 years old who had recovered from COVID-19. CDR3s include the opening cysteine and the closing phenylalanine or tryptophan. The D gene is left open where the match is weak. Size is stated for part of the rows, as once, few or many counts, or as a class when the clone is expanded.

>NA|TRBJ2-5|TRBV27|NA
CASKQSQGTETQYF
TGTGCCAGCAAACAGTCTCAGGGGACAGAGACCCAGTACTTC
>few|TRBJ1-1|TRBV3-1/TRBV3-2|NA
CASSQDGQRGGAFF
TGTGCCAGCAGCCAAGATGGCCAGCGTGGAGGAGCTTTCTTT
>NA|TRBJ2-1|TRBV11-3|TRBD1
CASSLQGQMDHEQFF
TGTGCCAGCAGCTTGCAGGGACAGATGGATCATGAGCAGTTCTTC
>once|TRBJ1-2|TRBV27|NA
CASSFRDRYINYGYTF
TGTGCCAGCAGTTTCCGTGACAGATATATCAACTATGGCTACACCTTC
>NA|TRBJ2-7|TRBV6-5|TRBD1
CASSQRTGSYEQYF
TGTGCCAGCAGTCAAAGGACAGGCTCCTACGAGCAGTACTTC
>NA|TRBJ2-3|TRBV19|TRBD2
CASSMPQSGATDTQYF
TGTGCCAGTAGTATGCCCCAAAGCGGGGCCACAGATACGCAGTATTTT
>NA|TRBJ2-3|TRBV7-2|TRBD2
CASSPRLAGGADTQYF
TGTGCCAGCAGCCCCAGACTAGCGGGGGGCGCAGATACGCAGTATTTT
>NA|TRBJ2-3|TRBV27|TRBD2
CASSLDVGGGGDTQYF
TGTGCCAGCAGTTTAGATGTTGGTGGGGGGGGTGATACGCAGTATTTT
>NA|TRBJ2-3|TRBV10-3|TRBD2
CATTATGLAGGVTTDTQYF
TGTGCCACCACCGCGACAGGACTAGCGGGGGGGGTTACCACAGATACGCAGTATTTT
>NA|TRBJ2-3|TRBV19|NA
CASSTNPGDTQYF
TGTGCCAGTAGTACCAACCCCGGAGATACGCAGTATTTT
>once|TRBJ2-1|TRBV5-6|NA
CASSLMGGYNEQFF
TGTGCCAGCAGCTTAATGGGGGGCTACAATGAGCAGTTCTTC
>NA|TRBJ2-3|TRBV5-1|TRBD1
CASSLDRGLTDTQYF
TGCGCCAGCAGCTTGGACAGGGGGCTCACAGATACGCAGTATTTT